The entry below gives a single T cell receptor beta chain sequence along with its context. The PCR contained 60 Vbeta and 13 Jbeta primers. TCRdb keeps only in-frame clones here, not all; method: immunoSEQ multiplex PCR. This table holds just over 200,000 clones, more than 60% found once. This record belongs to a study of cytomegalovirus exposure and HLA in healthy donors. V dropped 7 bases and J dropped 5 bases, with 17 bases sitting between them. The CDR3 is 14 residues long. Per germline, CDR1 MNHEY and CDR2 SVGAGI. This chain uses TRBV6-5 with TRBJ1-1, with a weak D call TRBD1 (5 bases). This TCR derives from a man aged 45-65 years in good health and CMV-seronegative. Material for sequencing was PBMCs. The CDR3: CASKSLYGGTEAFF. DNA for the CDR3: TGTGCCAGCAAGAGCCTCTACGGGGGAACTGAAGCTTTCTTT.